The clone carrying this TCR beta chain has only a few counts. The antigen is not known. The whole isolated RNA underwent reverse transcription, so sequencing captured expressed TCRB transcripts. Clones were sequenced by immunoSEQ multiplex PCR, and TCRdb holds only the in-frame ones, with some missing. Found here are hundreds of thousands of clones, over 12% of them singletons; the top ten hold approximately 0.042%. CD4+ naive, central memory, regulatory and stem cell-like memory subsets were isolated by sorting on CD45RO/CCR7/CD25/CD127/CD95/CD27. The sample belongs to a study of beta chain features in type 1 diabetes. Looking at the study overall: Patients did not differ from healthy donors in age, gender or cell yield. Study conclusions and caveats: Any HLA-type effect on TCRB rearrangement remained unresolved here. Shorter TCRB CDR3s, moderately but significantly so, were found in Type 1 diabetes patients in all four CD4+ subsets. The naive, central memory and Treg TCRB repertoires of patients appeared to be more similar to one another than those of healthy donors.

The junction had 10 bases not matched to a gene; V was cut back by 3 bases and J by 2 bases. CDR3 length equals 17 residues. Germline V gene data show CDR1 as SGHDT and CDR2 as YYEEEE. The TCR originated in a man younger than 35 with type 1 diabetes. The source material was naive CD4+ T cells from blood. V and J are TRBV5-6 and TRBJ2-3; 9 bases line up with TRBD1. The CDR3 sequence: CASSSITGTGNTDTQYF. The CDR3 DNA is TGTGCCAGCAGCTCGATCACCGGGACAGGGAACACAGATACGCAGTATTTT. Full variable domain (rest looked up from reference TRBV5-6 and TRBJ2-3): DAGVTQSPTHLIKTRGQQVTLRCSPKSGHDTVSWYQQALGQGPQFIFQYYEEEERQRGNFPDRFSGHQFPNYSSELNVNALLLGDSALYLCASSSITGTGNTDTQYFGPGTRLTVL.